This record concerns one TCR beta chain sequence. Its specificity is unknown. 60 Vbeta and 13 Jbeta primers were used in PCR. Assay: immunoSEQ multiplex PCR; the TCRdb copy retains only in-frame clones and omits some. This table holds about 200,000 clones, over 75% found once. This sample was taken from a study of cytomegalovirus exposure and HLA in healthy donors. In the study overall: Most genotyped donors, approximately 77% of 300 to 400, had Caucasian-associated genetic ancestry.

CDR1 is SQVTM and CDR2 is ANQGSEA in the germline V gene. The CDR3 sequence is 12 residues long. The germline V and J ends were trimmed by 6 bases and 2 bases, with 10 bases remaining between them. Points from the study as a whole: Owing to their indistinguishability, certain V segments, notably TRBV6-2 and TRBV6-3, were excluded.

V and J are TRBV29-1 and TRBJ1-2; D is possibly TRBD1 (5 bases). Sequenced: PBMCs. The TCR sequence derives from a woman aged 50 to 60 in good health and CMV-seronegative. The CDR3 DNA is TGCAGCGTGAAGGACACGAACTATGGCTACACCTTC. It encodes CSVKDTNYGYTF.